Following are 27 T cell receptor beta chains from one sample sequenced in a study of cytomegalovirus exposure and HLA in healthy donors. Sequencing was performed with immunoSEQ multiplex PCR; in TCRdb, only in-frame clones are kept and a portion is missing. The table lists 150,000 to 200,000 clones, 85% to 90% of them singletons. The material sequenced was PBMCs. All receptors derive from a woman aged 18-35 years in good health and CMV-seropositive.

The chain couples TRBV9 to TRBJ2-2; 9 bases fit TRBD1. CDR3 size: 16 residues. Germline trimming cut 2 bases from V and 0 bases from J; bases unmatched to any gene: 2. Germline V gives CDR1 SGDLS, CDR2 YYNGEE. The CDR3 bases are TGTGCCAGCAGCGTGGGGACAGGGCCGAACACCGGGGAGCTGTTTTTT. The encoded protein is CASSVGTGPNTGELFF.

This chain links TRBV5-4 with TRBJ2-7, with D possibly matching TRBD2 (7 bases). The CDR3 spans 16 residues. Germline-derived CDR1 and CDR2 are SGHNT and YYREEE (reference sequence). V was shortened by 4 bases and J by 1 base, with 18 bases between the two germline ends. The CDR3 DNA is TGTGCCAGCAGCCCGGCGGGGGCGCCCGCTTCCTACGAGCAGTACTTC. Encoded protein: CASSPAGAPASYEQYF. Looking up the rest from reference TRBV5-4 and TRBJ2-7 gives the full variable domain: ETGVTQSPTHLIKTRGQQVTLRCSSQSGHNTVSWYQQALGQGPQFIFQYYREEENGRGNFPPRFSGLQFPNYSSELNVNALELDDSALYLCASSPAGAPASYEQYFGPGTRLTVT.

This rearrangement joins TRBV20-1 to TRBJ2-5; 7 bases are shared with TRBD2. With V trimmed by 7 bases and J by 6 bases, 5 bases remained unmatched. Germline CDR1 DFQATT, CDR2 SNEGSKA (reference sequence). The CDR3 spans 11 residues. For the CDR3, the DNA is TGCAGTGGGGAGGGTGGAAAGACCCAGTACTTC. Its translation is CSGEGGKTQYF.

The chain employs TRBV27 and TRBJ1-1; 7 nucleotides line up with TRBD1. This CDR3 has 15 amino acids. Looked up from germline, CDR1 is MNHEY and CDR2 is SMNVEV (reference sequence). The ends lost 4 bases at V and 0 bases at J; junction bases unmatched: 5. CDR3 sequence: CASSSVGGMNTEAFF. The CDR3 DNA reads TGTGCCAGCAGTTCGGTAGGGGGCATGAACACTGAAGCTTTCTTT.

On this clone itself: This same CDR3 is encoded by further DNA sequences in the sample. The V call is TRBV5-1, the J call TRBJ2-3; no definite D call. CDR1 and CDR2 from the germline V gene are SGHRS and YFSETQ. CDR3 length equals 14 residues. Trimming removed 0 bases at V and 1 base at J, with 6 bases between. The chain's CDR3 is CASSLAGRTDTQYF. In nucleotides, the CDR3 is TGCGCCAGCAGCTTGGCGGGTCGCACAGATACGCAGTATTTT. Filled out from reference TRBV5-1 and TRBJ2-3, the complete variable domain reads KAGVTQTPRYLIKTRGQQVTLSCSPISGHRSVSWYQQTPGQGLQFLFEYFSETQRNKGNFPGRFSGRQFSNSRSEMNVSTLELGDSALYLCASSLAGRTDTQYFGPGTRLTVL.

V usage is TRBV4-1 and J usage is TRBJ1-4, with D maybe TRBD1 (6 bases). Per the germline V gene, CDR1 is MGHRA and CDR2 is YSYEKL. The CDR3 contains 16 residues. Trimming removed 3 bases from V and 7 bases from J, with 18 bases in between. The CDR3 bases are TGCGCCAGCAGCCAGGATCCACAGGGACGGGGTGAAAAACTGTTTTTT. This translates into CASSQDPQGRGEKLFF.

The gene calls are TRBV11-2 and TRBJ1-1; TRBD1 is a possible D gene (6 bases). The ends were cut back, 3 bases at V and 4 bases at J, with 12 bases in the middle. Germline-derived CDR1 and CDR2 are SGHAT and FQNNGV. The length of the CDR3 is 14 residues. The CDR3 loop is CASSLQQGTTEAFF. CDR3 DNA: TGTGCCAGCAGCTTGCAACAGGGTACCACTGAAGCTTTCTTT.

The J gene is TRBJ1-5, the V gene TRBV6-4, with 7 bases identical to TRBD1. This CDR3 is built from 14 residues. Germline V gene sequence: CDR1 MRHNA, CDR2 SNTAGT. The V gene end was trimmed by 2 bases and the J gene end by 6 bases; junction bases not matched to a gene: 4. CDR3 loop: CASSDGTEGQPQHF. Here the CDR3 DNA reads TGTGCCAGCAGTGACGGGACAGAAGGTCAGCCCCAGCATTTT.

The CDR3 bases are TGTGCCAGCGGTAATACGGGACACGGCTCCGGGGAGCTGTTTTTT. Amino acids: CASGNTGHGSGELFF. The genes are TRBV27 and TRBJ2-2, with a weak D call TRBD1 (6 bases). V gave up 8 bases and J gave up 6 bases, with 19 bases separating them. Germline assignment: CDR1 MNHEY and CDR2 SMNVEV (reference sequence). The CDR3 consists of 15 residues.

The chain employs TRBV6-1 and TRBJ2-2, with D tentatively TRBD1 (5 bases). The CDR3 totals 18 residues. Germline CDR1 MNHNS, CDR2 SASEGT. Trimming shortened V by 2 bases and J by 0 bases, and 16 bases separated the two germline ends. The CDR3 bases are TGTGCCAGCAGTGAATGGGCGGCCGCCAGGGCGAACACCGGGGAGCTGTTTTTT. Encoded protein: CASSEWAAARANTGELFF.

In this sample, this clone turned up once. The chain has TRBV5-6 and TRBJ2-3; D perhaps matches TRBD2 (5 bases). V lost 0 bases and J 3 bases, leaving 17 bases between the germline ends. This CDR3 has 17 amino acids. Germline V gene data show CDR1 as SGHDT and CDR2 as YYEEEE. CDR3 sequence: CASSLVFIGVGTDTQYF. The CDR3 bases are TGTGCCAGCAGCTTGGTTTTTATCGGGGTTGGAACAGATACGCAGTATTTT.

This rearrangement joins TRBV27 to TRBJ2-2; D might be TRBD2 (5 bases). Germline values: CDR1 MNHEY, CDR2 SMNVEV (reference sequence). Trimming shortened V by 3 bases and J by 5 bases, and 13 bases separated the two germline ends. There are 15 residues in the CDR3. In nucleotides, the CDR3 is TGTGCCAGCAGTTTCCGGGGTCGAGGGACCGGGGAGCTGTTTTTT. This encodes CASSFRGRGTGELFF.

This clone was seen once. This chain connects TRBV9 to TRBJ2-3; D is undetermined. The CDR3 runs to 11 residues. Germline V gene data show CDR1 as SGDLS and CDR2 as YYNGEE. Trimming took off 0 bases at V and 6 bases at J, with 2 bases between the two ends. The CDR3 nucleotides are TGTGCCAGCAGCGTAGCGGATACGCAGTATTTT. Its translation is CASSVADTQYF.

This CDR3 reads CASSFLAGGETQYF. In DNA, the CDR3 is TGTGCCAGCAGTTTTTTGGCGGGGGGAGAGACCCAGTACTTC. The chain recombines TRBV27 with TRBJ2-5, with 8 bases identical to TRBD2. Germline V gene data show CDR1 as MNHEY and CDR2 as SMNVEV (reference sequence). The CDR3 has 14 amino acids. The trim removed 3 bases at V and 4 bases at J, leaving 4 bases unmatched.

The gene calls are TRBV5-4 and TRBJ2-6, with TRBD1 matching 12 bases. Per the germline V gene, CDR1 is SGHNT and CDR2 is YYREEE (reference sequence). The ends lost 9 bases at V and 3 bases at J; junction bases unmatched: 4. This CDR3 has 15 residues. The CDR3 nucleotides read TGTGCCACAGGGACAGGGGGCTATGGGGCCAACGTCCTGACTTTC. Its translation is CATGTGGYGANVLTF.

The chain couples TRBV5-1 to TRBJ2-3; TRBD2 matches at 8 bases. The V gene end was trimmed by 0 bases and the J gene end by 0 bases; junction bases not matched to a gene: 6. The CDR3 covers 17 residues. CDR1 SGHRS and CDR2 YFSETQ come from the germline V gene. Written as DNA, the CDR3 is TGCGCCAGCAGCTTGGGACCGGGACTAGTCAGCACAGATACGCAGTATTTT. It translates to CASSLGPGLVSTDTQYF.

The CDR3 DNA follows: TGTGCCAGCAGTTATAGACTAGCAGGCGCCGGGGAGCTGTTTTTT. It codes for CASSYRLAGAGELFF. The chain combines TRBV2 with TRBJ2-2, with 7 bases lining up with TRBD2. V trimming: 5 bases; J trimming: 6 bases; junction bases outside the gene matches: 9. CDR1 and CDR2 (germline): SNHLY, FYNNEI. The CDR3 length is 15 residues. The full variable domain, with the rest looked up from reference TRBV2 and TRBJ2-2, is EPEVTQTPSHQVTQMGQEVILRCVPISNHLYFYWYRQILGQKVEFLVSFYNNEISEKSEIFDDQFSVERPDGSNFTLKIRSTKLEDSAMYFCASSYRLAGAGELFFGEGSRLTVL.

This clone is a singleton in its sample. V is TRBV11-2 and J is TRBJ1-1; D not certain. CDR1 SGHAT and CDR2 FQNNGV come from the germline V gene. This CDR3 is 13 amino acids long. Trimming left V 5 bases short and J 7 bases short, with 14 bases between. The CDR3 here is CASSQGYEGEAFF. The DNA of the CDR3 is TGTGCCAGCAGCCAAGGGTATGAGGGTGAAGCTTTCTTT.

This clone was seen more than once but under ten times. The rearrangement links TRBV7-2 to TRBJ1-2, with 8 bases matching TRBD1. In germline, CDR1 is SGHTA, CDR2 FQGNSA. V dropped 5 bases and J dropped 6; count of bases not matched to a gene: 5. The CDR3 sequence is 13 residues long. The CDR3 sequence is CASSPRTGNGYTF. Here the CDR3 DNA reads TGTGCCAGCAGCCCTAGGACAGGGAATGGCTACACCTTC.

The chain uses TRBV4-3 and TRBJ1-3; unclear D gene. V lost 1 base and J 3 bases, leaving 7 bases between the germline ends. The CDR3 is 14 amino acids. Germline assignment: CDR1 LGHNA and CDR2 YSLEER. The CDR3 DNA reads TGCGCCAGCAGCCAAGCCGGGTTTGGAAACACCATATATTTT. This encodes CASSQAGFGNTIYF.

The genes are TRBV28 and TRBJ2-1; D possibly corresponds to TRBD2 (7 bases). The CDR3 totals 15 residues. V was shortened by 2 bases and J by 4 bases, with 12 bases between the two germline ends. Germline CDR1 reads MDHEN; CDR2 reads SYDVKM. The CDR3 loop is CASSLGGGAYNEQFF. DNA of the CDR3: TGTGCCAGCAGTTTAGGAGGGGGGGCGTACAATGAGCAGTTCTTC.

The chain is built from TRBV5-4 and TRBJ2-1; 8 bases are shared with TRBD2. The CDR3 covers 15 residues. With 2 bases clipped from V and 5 bases from J, the junction kept 6 bases outside the gene matches. CDR1 is SGHNT, CDR2 YYREEE, per germline (reference sequence). The CDR3 DNA sequence: TGTGCCAGCAGCTTTAGGGGACTAGGGGACAATGAGCAGTTCTTC. This codes for CASSFRGLGDNEQFF.

V gene TRBV13 combines with J gene TRBJ2-7; maybe TRBD1 (6 bases). Trimming took 5 bases from V and 4 from J, leaving 18 bases between them. Germline values: CDR1 PRHDT, CDR2 FYEKMQ (reference sequence). The CDR3 spans 15 residues. Here the CDR3 reads CASSPTPGVRYEQYF. The CDR3 coding sequence is TGTGCCAGCAGCCCGACCCCAGGGGTGCGATACGAGCAGTACTTC.

This chain joins TRBV6-5 and TRBJ1-1, with a possible D match to TRBD1 (6 bases). The CDR3 contains 14 residues. Trimming removed 5 bases from V and 1 base from J, with 11 bases in between. Germline CDR1 is MNHEY and CDR2 is SVGAGI. The CDR3 region is CASSRRGGNTEAFF. As DNA, the CDR3 is TGTGCCAGCAGTAGGAGGGGGGGGAACACTGAAGCTTTCTTT.

The chain combines TRBV30 with TRBJ1-2; D is undetermined. Per the germline V gene, CDR1 is GTSNPN and CDR2 is SVGIG (reference sequence). V lost 3 bases, J lost 5 bases, and 16 bases lay in between. The CDR3 covers 14 residues. The CDR3 DNA reads as TGTGCCTGGAGACGGACCGGGTCGGGGTATGGCTACACCTTC. This codes for CAWRRTGSGYGYTF. Looking up the rest from reference TRBV30 and TRBJ1-2 gives the full variable domain: SQTIHQWPATLVQPVGSPLSLECTVEGTSNPNLYWYRQAAGRGLQLLFYSVGIGQISSEVPQNLSASRPQDRQFILSSKKLLLSDSGFYLCAWRRTGSGYGYTFGSGTRLTVV.

The chain is built from TRBV6-5 and TRBJ2-7, with a weak D call TRBD1 (5 bases). CDR1 is MNHEY and CDR2 is SVGAGI in the germline V gene. Trimming took off 0 bases at V and 2 bases at J, with 8 bases between the two ends. This CDR3 contains 14 residues. The CDR3 DNA reads TGTGCCAGCAGTTACTCAAGGGGCCCCTACGAGCAGTACTTC. Translating it yields CASSYSRGPYEQYF.

V gene TRBV19 combines with J gene TRBJ1-5; unclear D gene. CDR3 size: 15 residues. Looked up from germline, CDR1 is LNHDA and CDR2 is SQIVND (reference sequence). Trimming shortened V by 3 bases and J by 0 bases, and 9 bases separated the two germline ends. CDR3 residues: CASSMAQYSNQPQHF. The CDR3 DNA is TGTGCCAGTAGTATGGCTCAGTATAGCAATCAGCCCCAGCATTTT.